A selection of T cell receptor beta chains follows, all from one sample in a study of cytomegalovirus exposure and HLA in healthy donors. Generated by immunoSEQ multiplex PCR, the TCRdb table keeps only in-frame clones and is missing some. The sample has roughly 120,000 clones, 65% to 80% seen once; the top ten hold around 5.8%. The sample comprised PBMCs. The receptors come from a man aged 18-30 years in good health and CMV-seropositive. The CDR3 runs from the conserved cysteine through the conserved F or W. Fields, in order: clone size, J gene, V gene, D gene, CDR3 protein, CDR3 DNA. D genes are given only for firm matches. A clone size is listed for some rows: how often the clone was seen (once, few, many), or a class if it is expanded.

clone_size: once; j_call: TRBJ1-5; v_call: TRBV19; d_call: TRBD1; cdr3_aa: CASSRRDRDYQPQHF; cdr3_nt: TGTGCCAGTAGTCGCCGGGACAGGGATTATCAGCCCCAGCATTTT
clone_size: -; j_call: TRBJ2-1; v_call: TRBV27; d_call: TRBD2; cdr3_aa: CASSLVAGGNEQFF; cdr3_nt: TGTGCCAGCAGTTTGGTAGCGGGAGGCAATGAGCAGTTCTTC
clone_size: -; j_call: TRBJ2-2; v_call: TRBV28; d_call: TRBD2; cdr3_aa: CASNSGGAEVTGELFF; cdr3_nt: TGTGCCAGCAATAGCGGGGGGGCCGAAGTCACCGGGGAGCTGTTTTTT
clone_size: -; j_call: TRBJ1-1; v_call: TRBV12-5; d_call: -; cdr3_aa: CASGLVLGAEAFF; cdr3_nt: TGTGCTAGTGGTTTGGTACTCGGAGCTGAAGCTTTCTTT
clone_size: -; j_call: TRBJ2-5; v_call: TRBV5-4; d_call: TRBD1; cdr3_aa: CASSPRDRNQETQYF; cdr3_nt: TGTGCCAGCAGCCCCCGGGACAGAAACCAAGAGACCCAGTACTTC
clone_size: -; j_call: TRBJ1-5; v_call: TRBV6-4; d_call: -; cdr3_aa: CASRRVFQPQHF; cdr3_nt: TGTGCCAGCAGGCGGGTTTTTCAGCCCCAGCATTTT
clone_size: -; j_call: TRBJ2-1; v_call: TRBV11-2; d_call: TRBD2; cdr3_aa: CASRETSFIRDEQFF; cdr3_nt: TGTGCCAGCCGGGAGACTAGCTTCATTAGGGATGAGCAGTTCTTC
clone_size: -; j_call: TRBJ1-2; v_call: TRBV4-1; d_call: -; cdr3_aa: CASSQEAAGNYGYTF; cdr3_nt: TGCGCCAGCAGCCAAGAGGCTGCAGGGAACTATGGCTACACCTTC
clone_size: -; j_call: TRBJ2-2; v_call: TRBV5-1; d_call: TRBD1; cdr3_aa: CASSLGQGTGELFF; cdr3_nt: TGCGCCAGCAGCTTGGGACAGGGGACCGGGGAGCTGTTTTTT
clone_size: once; j_call: TRBJ1-1; v_call: TRBV6-4; d_call: -; cdr3_aa: CASSVSRNTEAFF; cdr3_nt: TGTGCCAGCAGTGTATCGAGGAACACTGAAGCTTTCTTT
clone_size: -; j_call: TRBJ1-2; v_call: TRBV27; d_call: TRBD1; cdr3_aa: CASSLSGTDYGYTF; cdr3_nt: TGTGCCAGCAGTTTATCTGGGACAGACTATGGCTACACCTTC
clone_size: -; j_call: TRBJ1-2; v_call: TRBV2; d_call: -; cdr3_aa: CASSERDEGYTF; cdr3_nt: TGTGCCAGCAGTGAACGGGATGAGGGCTACACCTTC
clone_size: -; j_call: TRBJ2-1; v_call: TRBV6-6; d_call: -; cdr3_aa: CASSSLAIEQFF; cdr3_nt: TGTGCCAGCAGTTCTCTAGCGATAGAGCAGTTCTTC
clone_size: once; j_call: TRBJ2-7; v_call: TRBV9; d_call: -; cdr3_aa: CASSVETLYEQYF; cdr3_nt: TGTGCCAGCAGCGTAGAGACTTTATACGAGCAGTACTTC
clone_size: -; j_call: TRBJ1-2; v_call: TRBV19; d_call: -; cdr3_aa: CASSPTGMGYYGYTF; cdr3_nt: TGTGCCAGTAGTCCGACGGGAATGGGGTACTATGGCTACACCTTC
clone_size: few; j_call: TRBJ2-7; v_call: TRBV4-1; d_call: TRBD2; cdr3_aa: CASSLTGGSYEQYF; cdr3_nt: TGCGCCAGCAGCCTTACGGGAGGCTCCTACGAGCAGTACTTC
clone_size: -; j_call: TRBJ1-1; v_call: TRBV19; d_call: -; cdr3_aa: CASSIRQMNTEAFF; cdr3_nt: TGTGCCAGTAGTATTAGACAGATGAACACTGAAGCTTTCTTT
clone_size: -; j_call: TRBJ2-7; v_call: TRBV7-6; d_call: TRBD2; cdr3_aa: CASSKASGSSYEQYF; cdr3_nt: TGTGCCAGCAGCAAGGCTAGCGGGAGCTCCTACGAGCAGTACTTC
clone_size: -; j_call: TRBJ1-2; v_call: TRBV11-3; d_call: -; cdr3_aa: CASSQGGYGYTF; cdr3_nt: TGTGCCAGCAGTCAGGGCGGCTATGGCTACACCTTC
clone_size: -; j_call: TRBJ2-7; v_call: TRBV30; d_call: -; cdr3_aa: CASRSRRTSEQYF; cdr3_nt: TGTGCCTCCCGCTCCCGCCGAACGTCCGAGCAGTACTTC
clone_size: -; j_call: TRBJ1-2; v_call: TRBV27; d_call: -; cdr3_aa: CASSLSSAHGYTF; cdr3_nt: TGTGCCAGCAGTTTAAGCAGCGCCCATGGCTACACCTTC
clone_size: -; j_call: TRBJ1-6; v_call: TRBV6-6; d_call: -; cdr3_aa: CASSYDGMRPLHF; cdr3_nt: TGTGCCAGCAGTTACGACGGGATGCGGCCCCTCCACTTT
clone_size: -; j_call: TRBJ1-1; v_call: TRBV6-1; d_call: -; cdr3_aa: CASKSHRVSITEAFF; cdr3_nt: TGTGCCAGCAAATCTCACAGGGTTTCTATCACTGAAGCTTTCTTT
clone_size: -; j_call: TRBJ1-2; v_call: TRBV10-2; d_call: -; cdr3_aa: CASARPTGHGDYGYTF; cdr3_nt: TGCGCCAGCGCACGGCCCACAGGTCATGGGGACTATGGCTACACCTTC
clone_size: -; j_call: TRBJ1-4; v_call: TRBV9; d_call: TRBD1; cdr3_aa: CASSAGQGGSVRTNEKLFF; cdr3_nt: TGTGCCAGCAGCGCAGGACAGGGGGGCTCGGTGCGAACTAATGAAAAACTGTTTTTT
clone_size: -; j_call: TRBJ2-7; v_call: TRBV6-1; d_call: -; cdr3_aa: CASSEVQPPSYEQYF; cdr3_nt: TGTGCCAGCAGTGAAGTACAGCCCCCCTCCTACGAGCAGTACTTC
clone_size: -; j_call: TRBJ1-2; v_call: TRBV18; d_call: TRBD1; cdr3_aa: CASSPDRGNNYGYTF; cdr3_nt: TGTGCCAGCTCACCGGACAGGGGCAACAACTATGGCTACACCTTC
clone_size: -; j_call: TRBJ1-2; v_call: TRBV10-3; d_call: TRBD1; cdr3_aa: CAISERTGGDSGYTF; cdr3_nt: TGTGCCATCAGTGAAAGGACAGGGGGCGATAGCGGCTACACCTTC
clone_size: -; j_call: TRBJ1-6; v_call: TRBV5-4; d_call: -; cdr3_aa: CASSLSTGSRPLHF; cdr3_nt: TGTGCCAGCAGCTTAAGTACGGGAAGTCGACCCCTCCACTTT
clone_size: few; j_call: TRBJ2-4; v_call: TRBV9; d_call: -; cdr3_aa: CASSVGIGVAKNIQYF; cdr3_nt: TGTGCCAGCAGCGTGGGAATAGGGGTAGCCAAAAACATTCAGTACTTC
clone_size: -; j_call: TRBJ2-7; v_call: TRBV6-1; d_call: -; cdr3_aa: CASSVRTYEQYF; cdr3_nt: TGTGCCAGCAGTGTCAGAACCTACGAGCAGTACTTC
clone_size: -; j_call: TRBJ2-1; v_call: TRBV19; d_call: TRBD2; cdr3_aa: CASSHPTAGGYDEQFF; cdr3_nt: TGTGCCAGTAGCCACCCCACGGCGGGAGGTTATGATGAGCAGTTCTTC
clone_size: -; j_call: TRBJ2-1; v_call: TRBV2; d_call: -; cdr3_aa: CASSVARSSYNEQFF; cdr3_nt: TGTGCCAGCAGTGTGGCTCGCAGCTCCTACAATGAGCAGTTCTTC
clone_size: -; j_call: TRBJ1-1; v_call: TRBV5-5; d_call: -; cdr3_aa: CASTIQGVTEAFF; cdr3_nt: TGTGCCAGCACGATACAGGGAGTCACTGAAGCTTTCTTT
clone_size: -; j_call: TRBJ1-2; v_call: TRBV30; d_call: TRBD1; cdr3_aa: CALGRGQGYGYTF; cdr3_nt: TGTGCCTTGGGAAGGGGGCAGGGGTATGGCTACACCTTC
clone_size: -; j_call: TRBJ2-7; v_call: TRBV5-6; d_call: -; cdr3_aa: CASSDGGGYEQYF; cdr3_nt: TGTGCCAGCAGCGACGGGGGAGGCTACGAGCAGTACTTC
clone_size: -; j_call: TRBJ2-7; v_call: TRBV6-5; d_call: TRBD1; cdr3_aa: CASRRQGYEQYF; cdr3_nt: TGTGCCAGCAGGAGACAGGGCTACGAGCAGTACTTC